The next 32 T cell receptor beta chains were all read from a single sample in a study of PD-1 blockade in classical Hodgkin lymphoma. The time point denotes: cycle 4 day 1 (C4D1), after five to seven weeks of nivolumab. Every one of the patients relapsed after autologous stem cell transplantation (brentuximab vedotin exposure was variable). Sequencing used immunoSEQ multiplex PCR; TCRdb keeps in-frame clones, though not all of them. The data contain more than 90,000 clones, just under 80% of them seen just once; the ten biggest clones take up over 7.5%. The source was peripheral blood mononuclear cells (PBMCs), collected before the fourth cycle of nivolumab. The receptors stem from a human donor with classical Hodgkin lymphoma.

On this clone itself: Other DNA sequences of this sample code for an identical CDR3. V and J are TRBV4-1 and TRBJ2-7, with 10 bases lining up with TRBD1. The ends lost 3 bases at V and 4 bases at J; junction bases unmatched: 6. This CDR3 spans 15 amino acids. The germline V gene has CDR1 MGHRA and CDR2 YSYEKL. Here the CDR3 reads CASSQSGTGAYEQYF. CDR3 nucleotides: TGCGCCAGCAGCCAGTCCGGGACAGGGGCATACGAGCAGTACTTC.

The chain carries TRBV30 and TRBJ1-2; possible D gene TRBD1, 6 bases. The CDR3 spans 12 residues. In germline, CDR1 is GTSNPN, CDR2 SVGIG (reference sequence). The ends were cut back, 2 bases at V and 5 bases at J, with 9 bases in the middle. The CDR3 here is CAWSQQGYGYTF. CDR3 DNA sequence: TGTGCCTGGAGTCAGCAGGGGTATGGCTACACCTTC.

The chain is built from TRBV10-3 and TRBJ1-2; 8 nucleotides line up with TRBD1. V lost 0 bases, J lost 7 bases, and 7 bases stayed unmatched. Germline lookup yields CDR1 ENHRY and CDR2 SYGVKD. The CDR3 spans 15 residues. CDR3 amino acids: CAISESDRGRGGYTF. As DNA, the CDR3 is TGTGCCATCAGTGAGTCCGACAGGGGAAGAGGTGGCTACACCTTC.

The chain recombines TRBV11-3 with TRBJ1-5, with no clear D. This CDR3 is 14 amino acids long. CDR1 is SGHNT and CDR2 is YENEEA in the germline V gene. V lost 5 bases and J lost 6, with 14 bases in between. CDR3 DNA sequence: TGTGCCAGCAGCGAAAAGTGTGCCGGTCAGCCCCAGCATTTT. This translates into CASSEKCAGQPQHF.

J is TRBJ1-2 and V is TRBV19, with TRBD1 matching over 9 bases. Germline-derived CDR1 and CDR2 are LNHDA and SQIVND (reference sequence). With 6 bases clipped from V and 4 bases from J, the junction kept 3 bases outside the gene matches. This CDR3 comprises 13 residues. The DNA of the CDR3 is TGTGCCAGTAGCGGACAGGGGCTCTATGGCTACACCTTC. This encodes CASSGQGLYGYTF.

This chain uses TRBV6-5 with TRBJ2-3; perhaps TRBD2 as D (6 bases). Germline CDR1 and CDR2: MNHEY and SVGAGI. The CDR3 totals 15 residues. Trimming took 2 bases from V and 2 from J, leaving 11 bases between them. The CDR3 DNA is TGTGCCAGCAGTTACACGGGACTCACCACAGATACGCAGTATTTT. As protein: CASSYTGLTTDTQYF.

The CDR3 region is CASSFHGGDTEAFF. CDR3 in DNA: TGTGCCAGCAGTTTCCACGGTGGTGACACTGAAGCTTTCTTT. The chain recombines TRBV28 with TRBJ1-1; D is uncertain. In germline, CDR1 is MDHEN, CDR2 SYDVKM. The CDR3 runs 14 residues. V lost 3 bases, J lost 3 bases, and 11 bases lay in between.

This clone turned up a few times. V gene TRBV7-9 combines with J gene TRBJ2-7; D call uncertain. Trimming removed 0 bases from V and 5 bases from J, with 14 bases in between. The CDR3 covers 15 residues. Germline values: CDR1 SEHNR, CDR2 FQNEAQ (reference sequence). As DNA, the CDR3 is TGTGCCAGCAGCTTAGCATACGCCCTCCTTAACGAGCAGTACTTC. Its translation: CASSLAYALLNEQYF.

The chain recombines TRBV10-3 with TRBJ2-7, with unresolved D. Trimming pared 2 bases from V and 4 bases from J, leaving 15 bases between. This CDR3 contains 15 residues. The germline V gene encodes CDR1 ENHRY and CDR2 SYGVKD. The CDR3 region has the DNA TGTGCCATCAGTGAGGGCGGACCCCCCTTATACGAGCAGTACTTC. Its protein is CAISEGGPPLYEQYF.

The gene calls are TRBV10-3 and TRBJ2-5; TRBD1 aligns across 12 bases. Germline V gene sequence: CDR1 ENHRY, CDR2 SYGVKD. With V trimmed by 9 bases and J by 5 bases, 7 bases remained unmatched. CDR3 length equals 14 residues. This chain's CDR3 is CAIAGQGAGETQYF. The DNA of the CDR3 is TGTGCCATAGCGGGACAGGGGGCGGGGGAGACCCAGTACTTC.

V usage is TRBV6-5 and J usage is TRBJ1-2; D is possibly TRBD1 (5 bases). The CDR3 runs 13 residues. Germline V gene data show CDR1 as MNHEY and CDR2 as SVGAGI. V lost 5 bases, J lost 3 bases, and 10 bases lay in between. DNA of the CDR3: TGTGCCAGCAGTCACGACAGTTACTATGGCTACACCTTC. It is translated as CASSHDSYYGYTF.

The chain employs TRBV11-2 and TRBJ2-7; D might be TRBD1 or TRBD2, each matching 5 bases. The V and J ends lost 0 bases and 4 bases respectively, with 10 bases between them. The CDR3 runs 14 residues. The germline V gene encodes CDR1 SGHAT and CDR2 FQNNGV. CDR3 residues: CASSLERGTYEQYF. The CDR3 bases are TGTGCCAGCAGCTTAGAGAGGGGCACATACGAGCAGTACTTC.

CDR3 region: CASSFGSEQFF. The CDR3 DNA follows: TGTGCCAGCAGCTTTGGTAGTGAGCAGTTCTTC. The V gene is TRBV7-3, the J gene TRBJ2-1, with D uncertain. The germline V gene encodes CDR1 SGHTA and CDR2 FQGTGA. This CDR3 is built from 11 residues. V was pared by 3 bases and J by 9 bases, with 6 bases between.

This clone has just a few counts. The rearrangement links TRBV4-1 to TRBJ1-3; D gene uncertain. Trimming cost V 4 bases and J 4 bases, with 2 bases left between them. CDR1 is MGHRA, CDR2 YSYEKL, per germline. The CDR3 contains 11 residues. CDR3 DNA sequence: TGCGCCAGCAGCCCCGGAAACACCATATATTTT. Its translation is CASSPGNTIYF.

V is TRBV10-3 and J is TRBJ2-7, with D perhaps TRBD2 (5 bases). This CDR3 contains 14 residues. Trimming left V 4 bases short and J 0 bases short, with 10 bases between. Germline loops: CDR1 ENHRY, CDR2 SYGVKD. CDR3 protein: CAISATGNSYEQYF. The CDR3, as DNA: TGTGCCATCAGTGCCACCGGGAACTCCTACGAGCAGTACTTC.

The chain joins TRBV28 to TRBJ1-3, with 8 positions matching TRBD1. With 4 bases clipped from V and 4 bases from J, the junction kept 6 bases outside the gene matches. Germline values: CDR1 MDHEN, CDR2 SYDVKM. CDR3 length: 15 amino acids. The CDR3 DNA reads as TGTGCCAGCAGTTCGGCAGGGGGCGAGGGAAACACCATATATTTT. Encoded protein: CASSSAGGEGNTIYF.

Concerning this clone itself: This sample includes further DNA sequences coding for the same CDR3. This CDR3 reads CASSLNGMNTEAFF. The CDR3 nucleotides read TGCGCCAGCAGCTTGAACGGCATGAACACTGAAGCTTTCTTT. The chain uses TRBV5-1 and TRBJ1-1; no reliable D call. Trimming pared 1 base from V and 0 bases from J, leaving 7 bases between. The CDR3 spans 14 residues. The germline gives CDR1 SGHRS, CDR2 YFSETQ.

This clone was detected a few times. CDR3 amino acids: CASSVLQGSTEAFF. The CDR3 bases are TGTGCCAGCAGCGTATTGCAGGGGAGCACTGAAGCTTTCTTT. This chain connects TRBV9 to TRBJ1-1, with D maybe TRBD1 (6 bases). This CDR3 comprises 14 residues. In germline, CDR1 is SGDLS, CDR2 YYNGEE. V dropped 1 base and J dropped 4 bases, with 11 bases sitting between them.

The chain employs TRBV10-3 and TRBJ2-1; perhaps TRBD1 as D (5 bases). V lost 0 bases, J lost 10 bases, and 7 bases lay in between. The CDR3 extends over 12 amino acids. Germline lookup yields CDR1 ENHRY and CDR2 SYGVKD. CDR3 in DNA: TGTGCCATCAGTGAGTCTGCAGGGGAGCAGTTCTTC. Protein product: CAISESAGEQFF.

The chain uses TRBV6-1 and TRBJ2-7, with D perhaps TRBD2 (5 bases). V shed 4 bases and J shed 2 bases, with 12 bases lying between them. From germline, CDR1 is MNHNS and CDR2 SASEGT. CDR3 length: 14 amino acids. The CDR3 loop is CASSVGLKTYEQYF. CDR3 DNA: TGTGCCAGCAGTGTCGGACTGAAGACCTACGAGCAGTACTTC.

This chain links TRBV4-1 with TRBJ2-1; no clear D gene. The CDR3 totals 13 residues. The ends were cut back, 4 bases at V and 2 bases at J, with 6 bases in the middle. Per germline, CDR1 MGHRA and CDR2 YSYEKL. The CDR3 protein is CASSRLAYNEQFF. The CDR3 DNA is TGCGCCAGCAGCCGGCTGGCCTACAATGAGCAGTTCTTC.

The V call is TRBV28, the J call TRBJ2-7; no definite D call. The CDR3 length is 12 residues. The germline V and J ends were trimmed by 5 bases and 3 bases, with 8 bases remaining between them. Germline CDR1 reads MDHEN; CDR2 reads SYDVKM. CDR3 loop: CASSPYRYEQYF. The DNA for the CDR3 is TGTGCCAGCAGTCCCTACCGCTACGAGCAGTACTTC.

The V and J genes are TRBV18 and TRBJ1-1; D uncertain. The V end lost 2 bases, the J end lost 0 bases, and 10 bases lay between the germline ends. CDR1 and CDR2 (germline): KGHSH, LQKENI. This CDR3 contains 15 residues. The CDR3 loop reads CASSPINNMNTEAFF. DNA of the CDR3: TGTGCCAGCTCACCAATAAACAACATGAACACTGAAGCTTTCTTT.

The chain carries TRBV5-4 and TRBJ2-1, with D possibly being TRBD2 (5 bases). The V end lost 0 bases, the J end lost 7 bases, and 14 bases lay between the germline ends. CDR1 is SGHNT and CDR2 is YYREEE in the germline V gene (reference sequence). The CDR3 contains 15 residues. For the CDR3, the DNA is TGTGCCAGCAGCTTGGGGTGGGTCGGCGGGAATGAGCAGTTCTTC. It encodes CASSLGWVGGNEQFF.

The V call is TRBV19, the J call TRBJ2-5; D uncertain. The germline V gene encodes CDR1 LNHDA and CDR2 SQIVND (reference sequence). V was trimmed by 5 bases and J by 5 bases, leaving 15 bases between them. This CDR3 is 14 amino acids long. DNA of the CDR3: TGTGCCAGTAGTCCCCCCAACCTAAGGGAGACCCAGTACTTC. This gives the protein CASSPPNLRETQYF.

The CDR3 region is CATSKIEREGREQYF. CDR3 nucleotide sequence: TGTGCCACCAGCAAGATTGAGCGGGAGGGCCGCGAGCAGTACTTC. The rearrangement uses TRBV15 and TRBJ2-7, with 10 positions matching TRBD2. Germline lookup yields CDR1 LNHNV and CDR2 YYDKDF (reference sequence). CDR3 length: 15 residues. V was pared by 4 bases and J by 6 bases, with 9 bases of the junction left unmatched.

The chain uses TRBV10-3 and TRBJ2-1; D call uncertain. CDR1 and CDR2 (germline): ENHRY, SYGVKD. Trimming cost V 0 bases and J 9 bases, with 15 bases left between them. CDR3 length: 15 residues. CDR3 coding DNA: TGTGCCATCAGTGAGTCGATCTCCCAGTGGGGTGAGCAGTTCTTC. Translated: CAISESISQWGEQFF.

The chain employs TRBV6-6 and TRBJ2-3, with D unclear. This CDR3 region has 12 residues. Per germline, CDR1 MNHNY and CDR2 SVGAGI (reference sequence). Trimming shortened V by 4 bases and J by 2 bases, and 4 bases separated the two germline ends. CDR3 DNA: TGTGCCAGCAGTTCCATCACAGATACGCAGTATTTT. The encoded protein is CASSSITDTQYF.

The V call is TRBV10-3, the J call TRBJ2-5; the D gene is possibly TRBD2 (5 bases). The V gene's germline CDR1 is ENHRY and CDR2 SYGVKD. V was clipped by 3 bases and J by 5 bases, with 13 bases between them. CDR3 size: 14 residues. The CDR3 reads CAISERLAEETQYF. CDR3 bases: TGTGCCATCAGTGAACGGCTAGCTGAGGAGACCCAGTACTTC.

The genes are TRBV6-5 and TRBJ2-7, with D unclear. CDR3 length equals 15 residues. V lost 0 bases and J 3 bases, leaving 12 bases between the germline ends. Germline CDR1 MNHEY, CDR2 SVGAGI. CDR3 DNA: TGTGCCAGCAGTTACTCGCAAGGCACTAACTACGAGCAGTACTTC. This translates into CASSYSQGTNYEQYF.

The gene calls are TRBV5-1 and TRBJ1-1; D unclear. Germline V CDR1 and CDR2: SGHRS, YFSETQ. V dropped 0 bases and J dropped 3 bases, with 0 bases sitting between them. The CDR3 runs to 11 residues. The CDR3 reads CASSLDTEAFF. The CDR3 DNA reads as TGCGCCAGCAGCTTGGACACTGAAGCTTTCTTT.

V is TRBV5-1 and J is TRBJ2-7; the D gene could be TRBD1 or TRBD2 (5 bases each). V was cut by 0 bases and J by 3 bases, with 10 bases left in between. Germline lookup yields CDR1 SGHRS and CDR2 YFSETQ. The CDR3 sequence is 14 residues long. The CDR3 protein is CASSLEGTIYEQYF. Written as DNA, the CDR3 is TGCGCCAGCAGCTTGGAAGGGACCATCTACGAGCAGTACTTC.